Below, 32 T cell receptor beta chains from the same sample are listed, as sequenced in a study of T cells in localized non-small cell lung cancer. The protocol was immunoSEQ multiplex PCR, while the TCRdb copy is restricted to in-frame clones and leaves out a portion. There are roughly 2,500 clones in the sample; approximately 33% occur only once, and around 18% lies in the top ten. Specimen: lung tumor tissue, collected before any cancer treatment. These receptors were obtained from a female donor over 55 with stage II squamous cell lung carcinoma.

The chain carries TRBV15 and TRBJ2-2, with a weak D call TRBD1 (5 bases). This CDR3 is 14 amino acids long. Trimming left V 8 bases short and J 2 bases short, with 12 bases between. Germline values: CDR1 LNHNV, CDR2 YYDKDF (reference sequence). The CDR3 region has the DNA TGTGCCACCGGACGGACACTTAACACCGGGGAGCTGTTTTTT. This encodes CATGRTLNTGELFF.

The chain couples TRBV4-1 to TRBJ2-5; no reliable D call. Trimming cost V 1 base and J 5 bases, with 8 bases left between them. CDR1 and CDR2 (germline): MGHRA, YSYEKL. This CDR3 spans 13 amino acids. In nucleotides, the CDR3 is TGCGCCAGCAGCCAAGTAGTCAGTGAGACCCAGTACTTC. Its protein product is CASSQVVSETQYF.

This chain joins TRBV19 and TRBJ2-5; weak D call: TRBD2 (6 bases). CDR1 is LNHDA and CDR2 is SQIVND in the germline V gene (reference sequence). The CDR3 covers 14 residues. V shed 2 bases and J shed 3 bases, with 10 bases lying between them. Here the CDR3 reads CASSITWGEETQYF. The CDR3 nucleotides read TGTGCCAGTAGTATAACGTGGGGGGAAGAGACCCAGTACTTC.

This clone was counted between two and nine times. The gene calls are TRBV6-8 and TRBJ2-2; TRBD1 or TRBD2 may be the D gene (6 bases each). This CDR3 spans 20 amino acids. Per the germline V gene, CDR1 is MNHGY and CDR2 is SAAAGT. V shed 5 bases and J shed 6 bases, with 31 bases lying between them. CDR3 sequence reads: CASSNENRAWVSVAAGELFF. The DNA for the CDR3 is TGTGCCAGCAGTAATGAAAACAGGGCCTGGGTGTCTGTAGCGGCCGGGGAGCTGTTTTTT.

This clone was recorded only once. The chain uses TRBV18 and TRBJ1-6; D gene ambiguous. The V gene's germline CDR1 is KGHSH and CDR2 LQKENI. Trimming stripped 1 base from V and 0 bases from J, with 13 bases between. CDR3 length equals 18 residues. CDR3 in DNA: TGTGCCAGCTCACCACGAGAGGGTTCTAGCTCCTATAATTCACCCCTCCACTTT. Encoded protein: CASSPREGSSSYNSPLHF.

This clone is categorized as medium-sized. The V call is TRBV11-3, the J call TRBJ2-1, with 9 bases identical to TRBD2. CDR1 and CDR2 (germline): SGHNT, YENEEA. V lost 2 bases to trimming and J lost 3 bases; unmatched junction nucleotides: 2. This CDR3 has 15 residues. The CDR3 DNA reads as TGTGCCAGCAGCTTAAAAGCGGGGGGCTACAATGAGCAGTTCTTC. Protein: CASSLKAGGYNEQFF.

This chain connects TRBV18 to TRBJ1-4, with D unresolved. Germline-derived CDR1 and CDR2 are KGHSH and LQKENI. The CDR3 loop spans 14 amino acids. V lost 6 bases and J lost 6, with 14 bases in between. DNA for the CDR3: TGTGCCAGCTCTCCAGGACGGACTTATGAAAAACTGTTTTTT. Protein product: CASSPGRTYEKLFF.

CDR3 DNA: TGTGCCAGCTCCCCTCTCTCAGGGCCGAGAAAAACTAGCACAGATACGCAGTATTTT. It encodes CASSPLSGPRKTSTDTQYF. This chain links TRBV18 with TRBJ2-3; possible D gene TRBD1, 5 bases. V was pared by 6 bases and J by 0 bases, with 25 bases between. The CDR3 extends over 19 amino acids. Germline CDR1 and CDR2: KGHSH and LQKENI. Full variable domain (outside the CDR3, taken from reference TRBV18 and TRBJ2-3): NAGVMQNPRHLVRRRGQEARLRCSPMKGHSHVYWYRQLPEEGLKFMVYLQKENIIDESGMPKERFSAEFPKEGPSILRIQQVVRGDSAAYFCASSPLSGPRKTSTDTQYFGPGTRLTVL.

This chain links TRBV1 with TRBJ1-6; the DNA was not compared with TRBD1, the D call given in the table. TRBV1 is described as a pseudogene. The CDR3 is 16 residues long. In DNA, the CDR3 is TGCGCCAGCAGCCAAGATTCAGGGGGAGGTAATTCACCCCTCCACTTT. This codes for CASSQDSGGGNSPLHF.

This chain links TRBV7-1 with TRBJ2-3, with 9 bases lining up with TRBD2. TRBV7-1 falls under the ORF class, with uncertain function. The V segment lost 5 bases and the J segment 0 bases; nucleotides outside the gene matches: 6. The CDR3 has 16 residues. The CDR3 region is CASSPTSGRSTDTQYF. CDR3 sequence (DNA): TGTGCCAGCAGCCCCACTAGCGGGCGAAGCACAGATACGCAGTATTTT.

The chain links TRBV5-1 to TRBJ2-5; 9 bases agree with TRBD1. Germline trimming cut 2 bases from V and 2 bases from J; bases unmatched to any gene: 7. The CDR3 spans 16 residues. Germline loops: CDR1 SGHRS, CDR2 YFSETQ. For the CDR3, the DNA is TGCGCCAGCAGCTTCATGCCACAGGGGGCTCAAGAGACCCAGTACTTC. It translates to CASSFMPQGAQETQYF.

V usage is TRBV25-1 and J usage is TRBJ2-7, with D perhaps given as TRBD1 or TRBD2 (5 bases each). The germline V and J ends were trimmed by 7 bases and 1 base, with 11 bases remaining between them. CDR1 MGHDK and CDR2 SYGVNS come from the germline V gene. This CDR3 contains 13 residues. CDR3 loop: CASTRDGSYEQYF. DNA of the CDR3: TGTGCCAGCACTCGGGACGGTTCCTACGAGCAGTACTTC.

The chain joins TRBV6-7 to TRBJ1-5, with a weak D call TRBD1 (5 bases). TRBV6-7 is an ORF, and what it does is uncertain. The CDR3 consists of 15 residues. V was pared by 2 bases and J by 7 bases, with 15 bases between. This CDR3 reads CASSYPARGEQPQHF. The CDR3 coding sequence is TGTGCCAGCAGTTACCCCGCGAGGGGTGAGCAGCCCCAGCATTTT.

By proportion, this clone is medium-sized (0.01 to 0.1%). V gene TRBV18 combines with J gene TRBJ1-5, with a tentative D call TRBD1 (5 bases). The germline V and J ends were trimmed by 3 bases and 4 bases, with 22 bases remaining between them. CDR1 and CDR2 from the germline V gene are KGHSH and LQKENI. The CDR3 extends over 18 amino acids. CDR3 in DNA: TGTGCCAGCTCACCGCGGGCCGTCGGGGGGGGTGGGAATCAGCCCCAGCATTTT. Protein sequence: CASSPRAVGGGGNQPQHF. Based on the CDR3 plus reference TRBV18 and TRBJ1-5, the full variable domain is NAGVMQNPRHLVRRRGQEARLRCSPMKGHSHVYWYRQLPEEGLKFMVYLQKENIIDESGMPKERFSAEFPKEGPSILRIQQVVRGDSAAYFCASSPRAVGGGGNQPQHFGDGTRLSIL.

In its sample, this clone ranks as medium-sized. The chain employs TRBV11-3 and TRBJ2-7, with D maybe TRBD2 (6 bases). Germline-derived CDR1 and CDR2 are SGHNT and YENEEA. The CDR3 is 15 amino acids. V was clipped by 3 bases and J by 0 bases, with 12 bases between them. In DNA form, the CDR3 reads TGTGCCAGCAGCTTCTTCCTAGCGCTCTCCTACGAGCAGTACTTC. This sequence encodes CASSFFLALSYEQYF.

This clone was observed a few times. The chain employs TRBV6-8 and TRBJ2-7, with TRBD1 as a possible D gene (6 bases). Germline V lookup: CDR1 MNHGY, CDR2 SAAAGT. CDR3 length equals 12 residues. V shed 5 bases and J shed 11 bases, with 16 bases lying between them. The CDR3 DNA is TGTGCCAGCAGTGGGGACATCTTCGAAGAGTACTTC. Translated, it gives CASSGDIFEEYF.

By its share, this clone is medium-sized (0.01 to 0.1%). The rearrangement links TRBV9 to TRBJ2-1; 7 bases are shared with TRBD1. This CDR3 is 15 amino acids long. Trimming cost V 4 bases and J 6 bases; bases outside gene matches: 10. Germline V CDR1 and CDR2: SGDLS, YYNGEE. CDR3 residues: CASSFTGQSLNEQFF. DNA for the CDR3: TGTGCCAGCAGCTTTACGGGACAGTCACTCAATGAGCAGTTCTTC.

The chain joins TRBV9 to TRBJ1-2; D possibly corresponds to TRBD1 (6 bases). Germline V gene data show CDR1 as SGDLS and CDR2 as YYNGEE. Trimming took off 4 bases at V and 3 bases at J, with 19 bases between the two ends. The CDR3 runs to 16 residues. This chain's CDR3 is CASSSSGTHNYYGYTF. DNA of the CDR3: TGTGCCAGCAGCTCGAGCGGGACACACAATTACTATGGCTACACCTTC.

The V gene is TRBV2, the J gene TRBJ1-2; possibly TRBD1 for D (5 bases). This CDR3 comprises 14 residues. Trimming took off 2 bases at V and 4 bases at J, with 11 bases between the two ends. CDR1 is SNHLY, CDR2 FYNNEI, per germline. Here the CDR3 reads CASSELRGIYGYTF. CDR3 coding DNA: TGTGCCAGCAGTGAACTTCGGGGGATCTATGGCTACACCTTC.

By proportion, this clone is large. CDR3 sequence (DNA): TGTGCCAGCAGCGTTCTACAGGGGAACAATGAGCAGTTCTTC. It codes for CASSVLQGNNEQFF. The V call is TRBV9, the J call TRBJ2-1; 7 bases are shared with TRBD1. CDR1 SGDLS and CDR2 YYNGEE come from the germline V gene. The CDR3 loop spans 14 amino acids. The ends lost 2 bases at V and 5 bases at J; junction bases unmatched: 4.

The chain couples TRBV14 to TRBJ2-5, with D uncertain. Germline CDR1 and CDR2: SGHDN and FVKESK. V lost 0 bases and J 5 bases, leaving 13 bases between the germline ends. The CDR3 runs to 15 residues. In DNA form, the CDR3 reads TGTGCCAGCAGCCAAGAGGCAGGCAGTAGGGAGACCCAGTACTTC. Translating gives CASSQEAGSRETQYF.

This clone was seen only a few times. Here the CDR3 reads CASGRGWTVHEQFF. In DNA form, the CDR3 reads TGTGCCAGCGGCCGCGGGTGGACGGTCCATGAGCAGTTCTTC. The chain combines TRBV25-1 with TRBJ2-1, with a tentative D call TRBD2 (5 bases). CDR1 is MGHDK and CDR2 is SYGVNS in the germline V gene. With 8 bases removed from V and 8 bases from J, the gap between germline ends came to 19 bases. The CDR3 loop spans 14 amino acids. Combining the CDR3 with reference TRBV25-1 and TRBJ2-1 gives the whole variable domain EADIYQTPRYLVIGTGKKITLECSQTMGHDKMYWYQQDPGMELHLIHYSYGVNSTEKGDLSSESTVSRIRTEHFPLTLESARPSHTSQYLCASGRGWTVHEQFFGPGTRLTVL.

V usage is TRBV19 and J usage is TRBJ1-4; D gene uncertain. Trimming took 1 base from V and 7 from J, leaving 16 bases between them. CDR1 LNHDA and CDR2 SQIVND come from the germline V gene (reference sequence). The CDR3 runs to 16 residues. The CDR3 loop reads CASSIGRPQRSEKLFF. CDR3 nucleotide sequence: TGTGCCAGTAGTATAGGAAGACCTCAAAGAAGTGAAAAACTGTTTTTT.

The chain recombines TRBV11-3 with TRBJ1-1; no clear D. Germline V CDR1 and CDR2: SGHNT, YENEEA. V was pared by 4 bases and J by 4 bases, with 13 bases between. The CDR3 contains 14 residues. CDR3 DNA: TGTGCCAGCAGCTCTACTGAAAGACGCACTGAAGCTTTCTTT. Translation gives CASSSTERRTEAFF. The complete variable domain, with remaining parts taken from reference TRBV11-3 and TRBJ1-1, reads EAGVVQSPRYKIIEKKQPVAFWCNPISGHNTLYWYLQNLGQGPELLIRYENEEAVDDSQLPKDRFSAERLKGVDSTLKIQPAELGDSAVYLCASSSTERRTEAFFGQGTRLTVV.

V and J are TRBV18 and TRBJ1-5; D uncertain. The CDR3 totals 15 residues. Germline loops: CDR1 KGHSH, CDR2 LQKENI. V shed 3 bases and J shed 6 bases, with 15 bases lying between them. CDR3 in amino acids: CASSPKRQEGQPQHF. The DNA for the CDR3 is TGTGCCAGCTCACCGAAGAGGCAGGAGGGTCAGCCCCAGCATTTT.

V and J are TRBV5-1 and TRBJ2-5, with TRBD1 matching 7 bases. Trimming at V came to 1 base and at J to 5 bases, leaving 8 bases not matched to a gene. CDR1 is SGHRS and CDR2 is YFSETQ in the germline V gene. CDR3 length: 15 amino acids. The DNA of the CDR3 is TGCGCCAGCAGCTTGAACCGACAGGGTGCGGAGACCCAGTACTTC. Amino acids: CASSLNRQGAETQYF.

This rearrangement joins TRBV6-8 to TRBJ2-3, with TRBD1 identical over 7 bases. The CDR3 contains 15 residues. Per the germline V gene, CDR1 is MNHGY and CDR2 is SAAAGT. Losses at the gene ends were 7 bases for V and 0 bases for J; bases not matched to a gene: 7. CDR3 in amino acids: CASTQWTGSTDTQYF. The CDR3 DNA sequence: TGTGCCAGCACCCAGTGGACAGGAAGCACAGATACGCAGTATTTT.

V usage is TRBV6-8 and J usage is TRBJ2-1; TRBD2 matches at 8 bases. Trimming at V came to 6 bases and at J to 0 bases, leaving 10 bases not matched to a gene. Germline V CDR1 and CDR2: MNHGY, SAAAGT. The CDR3 is 17 amino acids. CDR3 in amino acids: CASSPTAGGGSYNEQFF. The CDR3 coding sequence is TGTGCCAGCAGCCCTACGGCGGGGGGCGGCTCCTACAATGAGCAGTTCTTC.

This clone was observed a handful of times. The V and J genes are TRBV9 and TRBJ2-5, with 9 bases aligning to TRBD2. This CDR3 comprises 16 residues. In germline, CDR1 is SGDLS, CDR2 YYNGEE. Trimming at V came to 0 bases and at J to 5 bases, leaving 8 bases not matched to a gene. The DNA of the CDR3 is TGTGCCAGCAGCGTAGGAGTTAGCGGGGGCCGGGAGACCCAGTACTTC. As protein: CASSVGVSGGRETQYF.

This clone was detected only a few times. The chain joins TRBV18 to TRBJ1-2, with a possible D match to TRBD1 (6 bases). Trimming removed 3 bases from V and 4 bases from J, with 12 bases in between. This CDR3 contains 14 residues. From germline, CDR1 is KGHSH and CDR2 LQKENI. In nucleotides, the CDR3 is TGTGCCAGCTCACCTTGGGGCAGGGGCTATGGCTACACCTTC. It encodes CASSPWGRGYGYTF.

The chain carries TRBV4-1 and TRBJ1-1; 9 bases fit TRBD1. Trimming took 1 base from V and 1 from J; bases not matched to a gene: 4. The CDR3 runs to 16 residues. In germline, CDR1 is MGHRA, CDR2 YSYEKL. This CDR3 reads CASSQGTTGGNTEAFF. The CDR3, as DNA: TGCGCCAGCAGCCAAGGGACGACAGGGGGGAACACTGAAGCTTTCTTT.

This chain uses TRBV18 with TRBJ1-5; 8 nucleotides align to TRBD1. Per germline, CDR1 KGHSH and CDR2 LQKENI. The CDR3 runs to 14 residues. Trimming at V came to 4 bases and at J to 5 bases, leaving 4 bases not matched to a gene. DNA for the CDR3: TGTGCCAGCTCACTCCAGGGGGCTGATCAGCCCCAGCATTTT. This translates into CASSLQGADQPQHF.